What follows is one T cell receptor beta chain and its context. No antigen is known for it. The length of the CDR3 is 15 residues. V was pared by 5 bases and J by 4 bases, with 6 bases of the junction left unmatched. Germline V gene sequence: CDR1 DFQATT, CDR2 SNEGSKA (reference sequence). The data originate from a study of post-analysis software for immune sequencing data. The overall study: The courses of disease that were included comprised relapsing-remitting, secondary progressive and progressive-relapsing multiple sclerosis.

TCR beta libraries were prepared from cDNA with unique molecular identifiers. Some 500,000 cDNA molecules came from roughly 1 to 10 million T cells. Each CDR3 protein gets one entry after TCRdb re-called the PCR reads with MiXCR. The sample includes about 540,000 distinct CDR3 sequences, approximately 34% of them seen just once. Broader study findings: In multiple sclerosis, normalized Chao1 diversity was significantly below that of controls. By F measure, samples from a shared preparation batch strongly co-clustered. TRBV5-6, TRBV5-1 and TRBV20-1 were among several TRBV segments more frequent in patients than controls.

This sequence joins TRBV20-1 and TRBJ2-1, with 12 positions matching TRBD2. The sequence came from a girl under 18 with multiple sclerosis. Sequenced sample: blood. The CDR3 bases are TGCAGTGCTCGCACACTAGCGGGGGGTTACAATGAGCAGTTCTTC. Its protein is CSARTLAGGYNEQFF.